Listed below are T cell receptor beta chains from one sample, sequenced in a study of T cells after posttransplantation cyclophosphamide. Assay used: immunoSEQ multiplex PCR; TCRdb lists only in-frame clones, some missing. The sample comprises approximately 20,000 clones, approximately 90% of which are singletons, and 7% to 8% rests with the top ten. This specimen was PBMCs, taken after allogeneic stem cell transplant with posttransplant cyclophosphamide. Source of these receptors: a female patient aged 40-50 years who received an allogeneic stem cell transplant from a related donor, was CMV-positive, and had no GVHD. Some T cells may be graft donor cells. The CDR3 runs from the conserved cysteine through the conserved F or W. A D gene is named only where the DNA matches it firmly. Expanded clones get a size class; other rows say once, few or many, or leave the size out.

v_gene	d_gene	j_gene	abundance	CDR3nt	CDR3aa
TRBV29-1	.	TRBJ2-5	.	TGCAGCGTTGATAGGCTAGTGGGAGAGACCCAGTACTTC	CSVDRLVGETQYF
TRBV10-1	.	TRBJ2-7	.	TGCGCCAGCACTCAGACTTTAGGCGGAGGGGATTACGAGCAGTACTTC	CASTQTLGGGDYEQYF
TRBV5-1	TRBD1	TRBJ2-3	.	TGCGCCAGCAGCTGGTCCGGGACAGGGACAGATACGCAGTATTTT	CASSWSGTGTDTQYF
TRBV4-2	TRBD1	TRBJ2-7	.	TGTGCCAGCAGCCAGGGGACAGGGTTTAACTACGAGCAGTACTTC	CASSQGTGFNYEQYF
TRBV5-4	.	TRBJ2-7	once	TGTGCCAGCAGCCGGCAGGGGACCTACGAGCAGTACTTC	CASSRQGTYEQYF
TRBV10-3	.	TRBJ2-1	few	TGTGCCATCAGTGACCCAGGAAGCGGAGGCCCCAATGAGCAGTTCTTC	CAISDPGSGGPNEQFF
TRBV10-2	.	TRBJ2-7	once	TGCGCCAGCAGCGTAGCGGCTCACGAGCAGTACTTC	CASSVAAHEQYF
TRBV5-1	.	TRBJ2-7	.	TGCGCCAGCAGCTTGGCCGACACCTCTGGGGAGCAGTACTTC	CASSLADTSGEQYF
TRBV2	.	TRBJ1-5	.	TGTGCCAGCAGCGAGAACAGGGGCAATCAGCCCCAGCATTTT	CASSENRGNQPQHF
TRBV18	.	TRBJ2-2	.	TGTGCCAGCTCACACAGAGTGACGAACACCGGGGAGCTGTTTTTT	CASSHRVTNTGELFF
TRBV5-5	TRBD2	TRBJ2-1	.	TGTGCCAGCAGACCCCTAGCGGGAGGTTCTATTGAGCAGTTCTTC	CASRPLAGGSIEQFF
TRBV30	.	TRBJ2-5	.	TGTGCCTGGACCTTTGGAGGGGCCGCTTTGGAGACCCAGTACTTC	CAWTFGGAALETQYF
TRBV28	TRBD2	TRBJ2-7	.	TGTGCCAGCAGTTTCCTCGGGACTAGCGGCTACGAGCAGTACTTC	CASSFLGTSGYEQYF
TRBV28	.	TRBJ1-1	.	TGTGCCAGCAGTTTATCCCCGCCCCCGGGGACTGAAGCTTTCTTT	CASSLSPPPGTEAFF
TRBV27	TRBD2	TRBJ2-1	.	TGTGCCAGCAGTCCCTGGACTAGCGGGAATTGGGCTGAGCAGTTCTTC	CASSPWTSGNWAEQFF
TRBV29-1	TRBD2	TRBJ2-3	.	TGCAGCGTTGAAGATCTCGCGGGAGGCGATACGCAGTATTTT	CSVEDLAGGDTQYF
TRBV10-3	TRBD1	TRBJ1-1	.	TGTGCCATCAAGCCACAGGGGATGAACACTGAAGCTTTCTTT	CAIKPQGMNTEAFF
TRBV18	.	TRBJ2-6	.	TGTGCCAGCTCATCATTATCCTACGCGGGCAGCTCTGGGGCCAACGTCCTGACTTTC	CASSSLSYAGSSGANVLTF
TRBV23-1	.	TRBJ2-7	once	TGCGCCAGCAGTCCTGGGGGGTCCTACGAGCAGTACTTC	CASSPGGSYEQYF
TRBV30	TRBD2	TRBJ2-3	once	TGTGCCTGGAGCCTGGGACTAGCGGGAGGTACAGATACGCAGTATTTT	CAWSLGLAGGTDTQYF
TRBV6-1	TRBD1	TRBJ1-1	few	TGTGCCAGCAGTCACAGGGGCACTGAAGCTTTCTTT	CASSHRGTEAFF
TRBV7-2	TRBD1	TRBJ2-1	.	TGTGCCAGCAGCTTAGCGGGACAGGGAATTGCCTATGAGCAGTTCTTC	CASSLAGQGIAYEQFF
TRBV30	.	TRBJ1-4	.	TGTGCCCATGGCGGAGCAACTAATGAAAAACTGTTTTTT	CAHGGATNEKLFF
TRBV19	TRBD1	TRBJ2-2	.	TGTGCCAGTAGTCCTCGACAGGGGGCGGGTACCGGGGAGCTGTTTTTT	CASSPRQGAGTGELFF
TRBV6-1	TRBD2	TRBJ2-1	.	TGTGCCAGCAGCGAACTAGCGGGAGTTTTAAATGAGCAGTTCTTC	CASSELAGVLNEQFF
TRBV6-1	TRBD2	TRBJ2-1	.	TGTGCCAGCAGTGAAGGACTAGCGGGGTGGAATGAGCAGTTCTTC	CASSEGLAGWNEQFF
TRBV18	TRBD1	TRBJ1-5	.	TGTGCCAGCTCATCCTCGGACAGGAATCAGCCCCAGCATTTT	CASSSSDRNQPQHF
TRBV4-3	.	TRBJ1-6	.	TGCGCCAGCAGCCAAGCGCGGGGAACCTATAATTCACCCCTCCACTTT	CASSQARGTYNSPLHF
TRBV6-5	.	TRBJ1-2	.	TGTGCCAGCGAAGGGGGTAGCGGCTACACCTTC	CASEGGSGYTF
TRBV6-6	.	TRBJ1-1	.	TGTGCCAGCGGTGCGTTTATCGCTGAAGCTTTCTTT	CASGAFIAEAFF
TRBV7-2	.	TRBJ2-7	.	TGTGCCAGCAGCTTAGTAGGGAGAGCTAGTTACGAGCAGTACTTC	CASSLVGRASYEQYF